The present T cell receptor beta chain was sequenced within a study of blood T cell repertoires in COVID-19. This clone has more than one count but fewer than ten. The CDR3 runs 15 residues. Clones were sequenced by immunoSEQ multiplex PCR, and TCRdb holds only the in-frame ones, with some missing. The table lists some 50,000 clones, 77% of them singletons, with around a fifth in the top ten. The chain uses TRBV21-1 and TRBJ1-2; the table calls TRBD1, which could not be checked here. TRBV21-1 counts as a pseudogene. The TCR sequence derives from a human donor with active or convalescent COVID-19. The donor label of this sample is uncertain. The sample was peripheral blood. The CDR3 is CASSKTEDRPNGYTF. CDR3 coding DNA: TGTGCCAGCAGCAAAACCGAGGACAGACCGAATGGCTACACCTTC.